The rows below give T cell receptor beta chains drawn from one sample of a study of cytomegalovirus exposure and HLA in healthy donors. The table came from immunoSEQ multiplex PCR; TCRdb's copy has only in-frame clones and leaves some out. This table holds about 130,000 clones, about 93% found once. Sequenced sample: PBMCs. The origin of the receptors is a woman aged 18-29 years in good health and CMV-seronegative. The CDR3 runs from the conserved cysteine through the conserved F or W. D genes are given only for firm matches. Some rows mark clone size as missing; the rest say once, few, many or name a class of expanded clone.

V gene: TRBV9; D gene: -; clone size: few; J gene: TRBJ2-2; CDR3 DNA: TGTGCCAGCAGCGTAGGAAGCAGGCAAAAGTCCGGGGAGCTGTTTTTT; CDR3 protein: CASSVGSRQKSGELFF
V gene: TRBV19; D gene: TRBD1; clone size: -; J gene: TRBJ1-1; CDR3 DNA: TGTGCCAGTAGTATAGATAATGTCGGACAGGGTGAAGCTTTCTTT; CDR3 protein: CASSIDNVGQGEAFF
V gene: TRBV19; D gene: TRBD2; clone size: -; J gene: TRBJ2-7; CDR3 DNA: TGTGCCAGTAGTATTTGGGGACTAGACAGCGAGCAGTACTTC; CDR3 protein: CASSIWGLDSEQYF
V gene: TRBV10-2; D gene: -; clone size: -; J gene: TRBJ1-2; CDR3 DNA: TGCGCCAGCAGTGAGATAAACAGGGCGAGCTATGGCTACACCTTC; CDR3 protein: CASSEINRASYGYTF
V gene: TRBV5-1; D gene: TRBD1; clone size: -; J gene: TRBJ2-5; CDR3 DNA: TGCGCCAGCAGCTTGTTGGGACAGGTGGTGGAGACCCAGTACTTC; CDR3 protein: CASSLLGQVVETQYF
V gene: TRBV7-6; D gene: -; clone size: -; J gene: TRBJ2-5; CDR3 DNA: TGTGCCAGCAGCTTATCCCTGATGGGCGCCCAGTACTTC; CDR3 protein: CASSLSLMGAQYF
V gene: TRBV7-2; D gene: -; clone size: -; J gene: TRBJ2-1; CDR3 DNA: TGTGCCAGCAGCCCCGGGGAGCCGAGTGAGCAGTTCTTC; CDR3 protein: CASSPGEPSEQFF
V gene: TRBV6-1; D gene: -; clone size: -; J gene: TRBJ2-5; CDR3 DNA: TGTGCCAGCATGCGAGCTAACCAAGAGACCCAGTACTTC; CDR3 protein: CASMRANQETQYF
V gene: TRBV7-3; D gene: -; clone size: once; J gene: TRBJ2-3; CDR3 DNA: TGTGCCAGCAGCTTAACGTCTACTAGCACAGATACGCAGTATTTT; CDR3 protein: CASSLTSTSTDTQYF
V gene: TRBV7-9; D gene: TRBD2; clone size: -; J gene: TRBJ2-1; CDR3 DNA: TGTGCCAGCAGCTTAAGACTAGCGGGACGAGAACGTGATGAGCAGTTCTTC; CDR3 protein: CASSLRLAGRERDEQFF
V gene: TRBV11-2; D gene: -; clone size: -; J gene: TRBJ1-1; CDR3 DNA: TGTGCCAGCAGATCAGTCCTGAACACTGAAGCTTTCTTT; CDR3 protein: CASRSVLNTEAFF
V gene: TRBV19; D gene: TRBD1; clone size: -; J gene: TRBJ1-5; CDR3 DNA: TGTGCCAGTAGTATTCTGACAGGGGCCCTTGATCAGCCCCAGCATTTT; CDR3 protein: CASSILTGALDQPQHF
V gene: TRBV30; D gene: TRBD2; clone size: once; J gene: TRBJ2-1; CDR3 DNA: TGTGCTTCCACAGCGGGAGCATCCTACAATGAGCAGTTCTTC; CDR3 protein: CASTAGASYNEQFF
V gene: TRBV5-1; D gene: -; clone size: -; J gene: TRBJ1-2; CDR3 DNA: TGCGCCAGCACTACTACTGGGGGGAACTACACCTTC; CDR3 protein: CASTTTGGNYTF
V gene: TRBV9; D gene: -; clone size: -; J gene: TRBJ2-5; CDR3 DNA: TGTGCCAGCAGCGTAGCGGGGGGCCATCAAGAGACCCAGTACTTC; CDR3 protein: CASSVAGGHQETQYF
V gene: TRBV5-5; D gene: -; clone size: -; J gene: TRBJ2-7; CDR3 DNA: TGTGCCAGCAGCTTGGGTCTGGGCCCACAGCACGAGCAGTACTTC; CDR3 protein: CASSLGLGPQHEQYF
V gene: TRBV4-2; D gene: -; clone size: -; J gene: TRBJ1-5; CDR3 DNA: TGTGCCAGCAGCCAAGATACTATAACTTTCGGGAGTTGGAGCAATCAGCCCCAGCATTTT; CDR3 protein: CASSQDTITFGSWSNQPQHF
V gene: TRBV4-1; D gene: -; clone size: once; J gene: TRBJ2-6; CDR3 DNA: TGCGCCAGCAGCCAAGAGGGGCTAGTCCACTCTGGGGCCAACGTCCTGACTTTC; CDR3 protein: CASSQEGLVHSGANVLTF
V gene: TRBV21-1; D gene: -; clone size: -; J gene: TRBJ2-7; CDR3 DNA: TGTGCCAGCAGCGCTTTCCCCCGCACCGGGACAGGGGGCCACGAGCAGTACTTC; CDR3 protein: CASSAFPRTGTGGHEQYF
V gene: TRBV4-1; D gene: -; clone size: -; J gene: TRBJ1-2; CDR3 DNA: TGCGCCAGCAGCTACGAACAGGGTTTCTCGAACTATGGCTACACCTTC; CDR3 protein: CASSYEQGFSNYGYTF
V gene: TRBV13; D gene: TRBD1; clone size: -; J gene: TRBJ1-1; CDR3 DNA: TGTGCCAGCACACCAGATGGAGACAGGGGGCACACTGAAGCTTTCTTT; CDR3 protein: CASTPDGDRGHTEAFF
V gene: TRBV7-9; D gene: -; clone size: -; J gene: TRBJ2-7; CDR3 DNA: TGTGCCAGCACAACAGGCTCGGGCTACGAGCAGTACTTC; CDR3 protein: CASTTGSGYEQYF
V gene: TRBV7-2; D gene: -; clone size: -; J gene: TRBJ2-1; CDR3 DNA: TGTGCCAGCAGCTTTTATAGTACAGGAGGGCACAATGAGCAGTTCTTC; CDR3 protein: CASSFYSTGGHNEQFF
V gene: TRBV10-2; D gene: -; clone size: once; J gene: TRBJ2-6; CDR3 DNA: TGCGCCAGCAGTGACCTACCGACAGTTTCTGGGGCCAACGTCCTGACTTTC; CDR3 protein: CASSDLPTVSGANVLTF
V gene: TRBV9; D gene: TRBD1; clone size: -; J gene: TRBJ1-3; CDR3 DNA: TGTGCCAGCAGCACAACCGGGACAGGGGGCAACACCATATATTTT; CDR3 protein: CASSTTGTGGNTIYF
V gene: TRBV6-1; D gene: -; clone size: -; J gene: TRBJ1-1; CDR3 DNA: TGTGCCAGCAGTGACCGAGGGGAAGCTTTCTTT; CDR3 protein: CASSDRGEAFF